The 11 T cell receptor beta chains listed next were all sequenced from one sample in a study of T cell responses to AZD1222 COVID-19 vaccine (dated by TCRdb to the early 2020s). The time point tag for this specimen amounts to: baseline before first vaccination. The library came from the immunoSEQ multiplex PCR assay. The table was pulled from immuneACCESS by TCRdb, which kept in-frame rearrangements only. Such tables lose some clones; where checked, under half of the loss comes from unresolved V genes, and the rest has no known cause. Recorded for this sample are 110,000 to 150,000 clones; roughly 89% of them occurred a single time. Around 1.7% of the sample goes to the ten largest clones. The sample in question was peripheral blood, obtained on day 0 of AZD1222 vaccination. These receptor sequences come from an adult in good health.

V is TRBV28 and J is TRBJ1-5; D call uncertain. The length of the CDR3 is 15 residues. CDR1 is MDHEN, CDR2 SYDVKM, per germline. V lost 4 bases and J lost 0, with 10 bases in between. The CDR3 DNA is TGTGCCAGCAGTTGGGCAGCTTATAGCAATCAGCCCCAGCATTTT. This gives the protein CASSWAAYSNQPQHF.

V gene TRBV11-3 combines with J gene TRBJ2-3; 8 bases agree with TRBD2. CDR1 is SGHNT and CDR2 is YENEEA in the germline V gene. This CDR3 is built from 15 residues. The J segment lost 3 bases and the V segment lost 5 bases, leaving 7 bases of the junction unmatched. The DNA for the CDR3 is TGTGCCAGCAGCCCTAGGCGGGAGGTAACAGATACGCAGTATTTT. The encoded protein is CASSPRREVTDTQYF. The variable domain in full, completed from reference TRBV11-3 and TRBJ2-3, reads EAGVVQSPRYKIIEKKQPVAFWCNPISGHNTLYWYLQNLGQGPELLIRYENEEAVDDSQLPKDRFSAERLKGVDSTLKIQPAELGDSAVYLCASSPRREVTDTQYFGPGTRLTVL.

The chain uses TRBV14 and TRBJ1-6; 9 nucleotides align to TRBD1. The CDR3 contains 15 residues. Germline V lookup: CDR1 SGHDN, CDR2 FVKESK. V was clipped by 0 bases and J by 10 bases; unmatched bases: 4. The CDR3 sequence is CASSQDFTGGSPLHF. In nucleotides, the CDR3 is TGTGCCAGCAGCCAAGATTTTACAGGGGGCTCACCCCTCCACTTT. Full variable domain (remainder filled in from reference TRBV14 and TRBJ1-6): EAGVTQFPSHSVIEKGQTVTLRCDPISGHDNLYWYRRVMGKEIKFLLHFVKESKQDESGMPNNRFLAERTGGTYSTLKVQPAELEDSGVYFCASSQDFTGGSPLHFGNGTRLTVT.

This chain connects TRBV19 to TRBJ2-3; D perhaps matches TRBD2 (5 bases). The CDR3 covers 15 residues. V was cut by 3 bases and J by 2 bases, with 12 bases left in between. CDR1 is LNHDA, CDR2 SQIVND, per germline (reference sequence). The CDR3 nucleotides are TGTGCCAGTAGTATCTCAGCGGCGTACACAGATACGCAGTATTTT. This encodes CASSISAAYTDTQYF.

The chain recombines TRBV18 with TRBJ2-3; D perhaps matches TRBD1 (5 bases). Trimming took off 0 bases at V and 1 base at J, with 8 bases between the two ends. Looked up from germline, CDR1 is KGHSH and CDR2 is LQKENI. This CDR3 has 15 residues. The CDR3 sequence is CASSPPLTGTDTQYF. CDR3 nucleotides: TGTGCCAGCTCACCACCGCTGACAGGCACAGATACGCAGTATTTT.

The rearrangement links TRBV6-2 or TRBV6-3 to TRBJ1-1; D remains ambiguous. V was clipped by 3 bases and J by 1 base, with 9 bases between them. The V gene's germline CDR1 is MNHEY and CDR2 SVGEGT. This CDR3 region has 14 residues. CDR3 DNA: TGTGCCAGCAGTTATCGCCAGCCGAACACTGAAGCTTTCTTT. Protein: CASSYRQPNTEAFF.

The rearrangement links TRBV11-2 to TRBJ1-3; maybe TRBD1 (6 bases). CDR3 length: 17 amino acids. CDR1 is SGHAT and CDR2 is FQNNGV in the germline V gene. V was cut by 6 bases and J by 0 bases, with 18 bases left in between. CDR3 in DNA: TGTGCCAGCAGGGCAAACAGGGACCGGAGCTCTGGAAACACCATATATTTT. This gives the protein CASRANRDRSSGNTIYF.

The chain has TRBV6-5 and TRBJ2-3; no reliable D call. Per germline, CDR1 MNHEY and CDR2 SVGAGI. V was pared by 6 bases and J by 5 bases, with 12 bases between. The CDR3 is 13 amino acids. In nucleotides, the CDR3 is TGTGCCAGCAGCGCAGGACCCCTAGATACGCAGTATTTT. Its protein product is CASSAGPLDTQYF.

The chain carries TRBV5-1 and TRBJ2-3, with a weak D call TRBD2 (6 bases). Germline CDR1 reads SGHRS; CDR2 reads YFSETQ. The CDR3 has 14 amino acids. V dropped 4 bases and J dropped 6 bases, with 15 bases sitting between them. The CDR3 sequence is CASSPLRAGDTQYF. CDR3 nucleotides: TGCGCCAGCAGCCCTCTTCGTGCGGGGGATACGCAGTATTTT.

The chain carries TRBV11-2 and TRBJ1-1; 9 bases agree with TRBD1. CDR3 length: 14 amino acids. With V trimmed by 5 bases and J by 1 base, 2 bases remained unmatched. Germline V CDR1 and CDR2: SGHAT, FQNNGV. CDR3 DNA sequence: TGTGCCAGCAGCCCGGACAGGGGGAACACTGAAGCTTTCTTT. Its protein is CASSPDRGNTEAFF.

CDR3 loop: CASSRDSSYEQYF. DNA for the CDR3: TGTGCCAGCAGCCGGGACAGCTCCTACGAGCAGTACTTC. This rearrangement joins TRBV9 to TRBJ2-7, with 7 bases fitting TRBD1. Germline CDR1 and CDR2: SGDLS and YYNGEE. V dropped 4 bases and J dropped 0; count of bases not matched to a gene: 1. The CDR3 consists of 13 residues.